The clone carrying this TCR beta chain is medium-sized in the sample. Antigen unknown. The data belong to a study of Tregs in tolerant kidney transplant recipients. Looking at the study overall: Recipient Tregs were cultured around 15 days with activated donor B cells and IL-2. Sorting after B cell culture yielded CD25+CD127- and 4-1BB+CD40L- CD4+ cells. Stimulator donor B cells were generated over 10 days with CD40L, cyclosporin A and IL-4. Notes on the study in general: Expanding Tregs on activated donor B cells appeared to best identify donor-specific TCRbeta clones.

Germline V gene lookup returns CDR1 SGHKS and CDR2 YYEKEE (reference sequence). The CDR3 contains 13 residues. Trimming shortened V by 1 base and J by 7 bases, and 9 bases separated the two germline ends. Sequenced by immunoSEQ multiplex PCR; TCRdb stores in-frame clones only, minus some. The sample has roughly 2,700 clones, roughly 41% seen once. The genes are TRBV5-5 and TRBJ1-5; no clear D. Sequencing was carried out using Tregs from blood grown in culture. The receptor comes from a human donor in good health. The CDR3 protein is CASSLFPGQPQHF. In DNA, the CDR3 is TGTGCCAGCAGCTTGTTCCCAGGCCAGCCCCAGCATTTT.